In its sample, the clone carrying this T cell receptor (beta chain) was seen a few times. The antigen is undetermined. The germline V gene encodes CDR1 LNHDA and CDR2 SQIVND (reference sequence). The CDR3 consists of 14 residues. V was clipped by 2 bases and J by 5 bases, with 12 bases between them. TCRdb's table, derived via immunoSEQ multiplex PCR, lists solely in-frame clones and lacks some. The data show about 160,000 clones, with approximately 90% seen just once and more than 4% held by the top ten. This sample was taken from a study of T cell responses to AZD1222 COVID-19 vaccine. Findings of the study overall: Donors, mostly white British, included more females; clonal diversity was possibly underestimated. Sampling that yielded the repertoires occurred only after the peak T cell response. The number of AZD1222 recipients seropositive at baseline was only 5 to 7. Reports indicate that nearly half of spike-specific TCRs are directed at unmutated variant regions.

The sequence came from an adult who received the AZD1222 COVID-19 vaccine. The V call is TRBV19, the J call TRBJ1-1; no reliable D call. Sequenced here: peripheral blood, sampled 28 days after the second AZD1222 dose. The DNA of the CDR3 is TGTGCCAGTAGTATATGGGGAGGGAGTACTGAAGCTTTCTTT. This encodes CASSIWGGSTEAFF.